This is a list of T cell receptor beta chains from one sample in a study of cytomegalovirus exposure and HLA in healthy donors. TCRdb's table, derived via immunoSEQ multiplex PCR, lists solely in-frame clones and lacks some. Seen here are about 90,000 clones, 67% observed once, and the top ten hold roughly 2.2%. The material sequenced was PBMCs. The receptor set was obtained from a man under 40 in good health and CMV-seronegative. Both conserved end residues are part of each CDR3. The D gene is left open where the match is weak. The size entry is marked missing in some rows and otherwise reads once, few, many or a size class.

V,length,J,D,size,CDR3,DNA
TRBV29-1,17,TRBJ2-2,TRBD1,.,CSVAVWTGGAGTGELFF,TGCAGCGTTGCTGTTTGGACAGGGGGCGCCGGCACCGGGGAGCTGTTTTTT
TRBV2,12,TRBJ1-1,.,.,CASSRYGTEAFF,TGTGCCAGCAGTCGGTACGGCACTGAAGCTTTCTTT
TRBV7-8,14,TRBJ1-2,.,.,CASSSPSRINGYTF,TGTGCCAGCAGCTCCCCGAGCAGGATTAACGGCTACACCTTC
TRBV4-1,18,TRBJ2-2,.,once,CASSQDPSWHANTGELFF,TGCGCCAGCAGCCAAGATCCATCGTGGCACGCGAACACCGGGGAGCTGTTTTTT
TRBV27,15,TRBJ2-7,TRBD2,.,CASRTGLAGANEQYF,TGTGCCAGCAGGACGGGACTAGCGGGAGCTAACGAGCAGTACTTC
TRBV27,13,TRBJ2-7,.,.,CASSAGGSYEQYF,TGTGCCAGCAGTGCCGGGGGCTCCTACGAGCAGTACTTC
TRBV23-1,17,TRBJ1-1,TRBD1,.,CASSQRASTGVGTEAFF,TGCGCCAGCAGTCAACGAGCCAGCACAGGGGTAGGCACTGAAGCTTTCTTT
TRBV9,15,TRBJ2-1,TRBD1,.,CASSAQGGPYNEQFF,TGTGCCAGCAGCGCACAGGGGGGCCCCTACAATGAGCAGTTCTTC
TRBV7-2,12,TRBJ2-7,.,.,CASSQDSHEQYF,TGTGCCAGCAGCCAAGACAGTCACGAGCAGTACTTC
TRBV29-1,14,TRBJ1-2,TRBD1,.,CSVEPLDRDYGYTF,TGCAGCGTTGAGCCCTTGGACAGGGACTATGGCTACACCTTC
TRBV6-6,15,TRBJ1-5,.,.,CASSYPGFSNQPQHF,TGTGCCAGCAGTTACCCGGGGTTTAGCAATCAGCCCCAGCATTTT
TRBV4-1,16,TRBJ1-1,.,few,CASSRPLSGVGTEAFF,TGCGCCAGCAGCCGTCCGCTTTCGGGGGTGGGCACTGAAGCTTTCTTT
TRBV11-2,16,TRBJ1-1,TRBD1,.,CASSGRDREWGTEAFF,TGTGCCAGCAGCGGCCGGGACAGGGAATGGGGCACTGAAGCTTTCTTT
TRBV20-1,11,TRBJ1-1,.,once,CSAVQGTEAFF,TGCAGTGCGGTACAGGGCACTGAAGCTTTCTTT